One TCR beta chain is described in this entry. Its antigen is unidentified. This entry belongs to a study of cytomegalovirus exposure and HLA in healthy donors. V lost 1 base to trimming and J lost 2 bases, with 7 bases between them. The CDR3 loop spans 14 amino acids. Per germline, CDR1 SGHTA and CDR2 FQGNSA. The PCR had 60 Vbeta and 13 Jbeta primers. Data came from immunoSEQ multiplex PCR; TCRdb stores just in-frame clones and leaves some out. Found here are 77,000 or so clones, over 70% of them singletons; the top ten hold less than 8%. The study's findings and limits: Clonal expansion was found to be greater in HLA-associated TCR beta chains than in equally common others in a later analysis.

The rearrangement uses TRBV7-2 and TRBJ2-3; D call uncertain. This clonotype was sampled from a woman in her thirties or forties in good health and CMV-seronegative. Sequenced input: PBMCs. The CDR3 loop reads CASSLGQDTDTQYF. The CDR3 coding sequence is TGTGCCAGCAGCTTAGGACAAGACACAGATACGCAGTATTTT.